These 4 T cell receptor beta chains originate from one sample sequenced in a study of blood T cell repertoires in COVID-19. Clones were read by immunoSEQ multiplex PCR, and TCRdb kept only the in-frame ones, dropping some. The repertoire has tens of thousands of clones, around 75% of them found once; the top ten carry 24%. Sequencing input: peripheral blood. The receptors derive from a human donor in a cohort sampled during active COVID-19.

This chain joins TRBV18 and TRBJ2-5; 10 bases agree with TRBD1. J gave up 2 bases and V 0 bases, and 0 bases lay outside the gene matches. The CDR3 runs to 15 residues. The germline gives CDR1 KGHSH, CDR2 LQKENI. The CDR3 DNA reads TGTGCCAGCTCACCACCGGGACAGGGGCAAGAGACCCAGTACTTC. This gives the protein CASSPPGQGQETQYF.

In this sample, this clone turned up a few times. The chain employs TRBV6-2 or TRBV6-3 and TRBJ2-5, with D perhaps TRBD2 (6 bases). Germline CDR1 reads MNHEY; CDR2 reads SVGEGT. V lost 0 bases, J lost 9 bases, and 8 bases lay in between. CDR3 length equals 12 residues. DNA of the CDR3: TGTGCCAGCAGTTACTCGACGGGGGCCCAGTACTTC. It encodes CASSYSTGAQYF.

The chain recombines TRBV18 with TRBJ1-2; TRBD1 matches at 7 bases. The length of the CDR3 is 12 residues. Per germline, CDR1 KGHSH and CDR2 LQKENI. With V trimmed by 4 bases and J by 6 bases, 2 bases remained unmatched. The CDR3, as DNA: TGTGCCAGCTCACAACAGGGGCATGGCTACACCTTC. Protein sequence: CASSQQGHGYTF.

The chain recombines TRBV10-3 with TRBJ1-1, with 7 positions matching TRBD1. This CDR3 has 17 residues. Trimming removed 4 bases from V and 0 bases from J; junction bases left unmatched: 11. Germline lookup yields CDR1 ENHRY and CDR2 SYGVKD. The CDR3 DNA sequence: TGTGCCATCAGTGGAGGACAGGCGTACCGCATGAACACTGAAGCTTTCTTT. Translating it yields CAISGGQAYRMNTEAFF.